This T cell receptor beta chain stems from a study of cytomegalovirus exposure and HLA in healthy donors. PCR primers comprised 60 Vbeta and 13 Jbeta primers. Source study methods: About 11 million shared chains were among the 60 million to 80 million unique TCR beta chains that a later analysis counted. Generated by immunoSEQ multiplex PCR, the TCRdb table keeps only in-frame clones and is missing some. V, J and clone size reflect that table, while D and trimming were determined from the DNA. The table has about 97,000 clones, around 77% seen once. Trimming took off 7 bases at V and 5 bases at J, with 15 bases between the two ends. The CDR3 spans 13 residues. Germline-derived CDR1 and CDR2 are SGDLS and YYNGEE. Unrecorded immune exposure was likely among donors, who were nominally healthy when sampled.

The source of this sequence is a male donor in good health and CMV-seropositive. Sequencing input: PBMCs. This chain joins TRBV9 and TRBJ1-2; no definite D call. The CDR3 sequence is CASGQEERYGYTF. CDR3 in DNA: TGTGCCAGCGGCCAGGAGGAGAGATATGGCTACACCTTC.